These 21 T cell receptor beta chains share one sample of origin, sequenced in a study of cytomegalovirus exposure and HLA in healthy donors. PCR was performed using 60 Vbeta and 13 Jbeta primers. Only in-frame clones appear in the TCRdb table, and some are missing; sequencing was by immunoSEQ multiplex PCR. The table records 110,000 or so clones, around 77% of them present only once. The sequenced sample consisted of PBMCs. The receptors were sampled from a man aged 50 or older in good health and CMV-seropositive.

V gene TRBV27 combines with J gene TRBJ2-7, with 8 nucleotides matching TRBD1. Per germline, CDR1 MNHEY and CDR2 SMNVEV (reference sequence). CDR3 length: 14 amino acids. V was clipped by 5 bases and J by 2 bases; unmatched bases: 5. CDR3 coding DNA: TGTGCCAGCAGTCTCGACAGGGGCCCCTACGAGCAGTACTTC. Encoded protein: CASSLDRGPYEQYF.

Only a few counts were recorded for this clone. The rearrangement uses TRBV5-1 and TRBJ2-5; tentative D call: TRBD2 (6 bases). In germline, CDR1 is SGHRS, CDR2 YFSETQ. Trimming removed 4 bases from V and 5 bases from J, with 21 bases in between. The CDR3 spans 16 residues. CDR3 protein: CASSKRESPVSETQYF. CDR3 sequence (DNA): TGCGCCAGCAGCAAACGGGAGTCGCCCGTAAGTGAGACCCAGTACTTC.

The rearrangement joins TRBV7-9 to TRBJ2-1; 8 nucleotides agree with TRBD1. Germline CDR1 reads SEHNR; CDR2 reads FQNEAQ (reference sequence). V gave up 10 bases and J gave up 0 bases; unmatched junction bases: 8. The CDR3 contains 15 residues. Here the CDR3 DNA reads TGTGCCATCCCACACAGGGGGTCCTCCTACAATGAGCAGTTCTTC. Its translation: CAIPHRGSSYNEQFF.

This clone was counted a few times. The chain has TRBV10-3 and TRBJ2-6; possible D gene TRBD2, 6 bases. The V end lost 9 bases, the J end lost 3 bases, and 18 bases lay between the germline ends. The CDR3 has 16 amino acids. Germline CDR1 and CDR2: ENHRY and SYGVKD. CDR3 bases: TGTGCCATAGCCCGGGACTCCAGCGTTGGGGCCAACGTCCTGACTTTC. It encodes CAIARDSSVGANVLTF.

In its sample, this clone was seen once. CDR3 in DNA: TGTGCCAGCAGTGGAGAAAGGGGCCCAGATACGCAGTATTTT. It encodes CASSGERGPDTQYF. The chain is built from TRBV25-1 and TRBJ2-3; possible D gene TRBD1, 5 bases. Trimming pared 4 bases from V and 4 bases from J, leaving 12 bases between. Germline CDR1 reads MGHDK; CDR2 reads SYGVNS. The CDR3 sequence is 14 residues long.

This chain connects TRBV15 to TRBJ2-2, with D unclear. Trimming removed 3 bases from V and 7 bases from J, with 12 bases in between. The CDR3 consists of 14 residues. Germline V CDR1 and CDR2: LNHNV, YYDKDF (reference sequence). CDR3 in DNA: TGTGCCACCAGCAGCGGTCAGGCGAACGGGGAGCTGTTTTTT. Its translation: CATSSGQANGELFF. Using reference TRBV15 and TRBJ2-2 for the parts outside the CDR3, the full variable domain is DAMVIQNPRYQVTQFGKPVTLSCSQTLNHNVMYWYQQKSSQAPKLLFHYYDKDFNNEADTPDNFQSRRPNTSFCFLDIRSPGLGDTAMYLCATSSGQANGELFFGEGSRLTVL.

The chain joins TRBV5-1 to TRBJ1-6; D not resolved. The ends were cut back, 0 bases at V and 11 bases at J, with 15 bases in the middle. This CDR3 is built from 15 residues. Germline CDR1 reads SGHRS; CDR2 reads YFSETQ. The CDR3 protein is CASSLDSAALAPLHF. For the CDR3, the DNA is TGCGCCAGCAGCTTGGACTCCGCGGCCTTGGCACCCCTCCACTTT.

J is TRBJ2-7 and V is TRBV5-1, with a weak D call TRBD1 (6 bases). The CDR3 covers 14 residues. V lost 1 base and J 1 base, leaving 9 bases between the germline ends. The V gene's germline CDR1 is SGHRS and CDR2 YFSETQ. This CDR3 reads CASSLSGASYEQYF. The CDR3 DNA is TGCGCCAGCAGCTTGTCAGGGGCGTCCTACGAGCAGTACTTC. The variable domain in full, with the rest retrieved from reference TRBV5-1 and TRBJ2-7, is KAGVTQTPRYLIKTRGQQVTLSCSPISGHRSVSWYQQTPGQGLQFLFEYFSETQRNKGNFPGRFSGRQFSNSRSEMNVSTLELGDSALYLCASSLSGASYEQYFGPGTRLTVT.

The J gene is TRBJ1-5, the V gene TRBV28; no definite D call. The CDR3 totals 13 residues. V gave up 7 bases and J gave up 6 bases, with 13 bases separating them. In germline, CDR1 is MDHEN, CDR2 SYDVKM. The CDR3 is CASTGRVIQPQHF. CDR3 nucleotide sequence: TGTGCCAGCACCGGGCGGGTTATTCAGCCCCAGCATTTT. Variable domain in full (rest from reference TRBV28 and TRBJ1-5): DVKVTQSSRYLVKRTGEKVFLECVQDMDHENMFWYRQDPGLGLRLIYFSYDVKMKEKGDIPEGYSVSREKKERFSLILESASTNQTSMYLCASTGRVIQPQHFGDGTRLSIL.

The chain combines TRBV7-9 with TRBJ2-5, with D maybe TRBD2 (5 bases). The CDR3 consists of 13 residues. Trimming stripped 5 bases from V and 5 bases from J, with 12 bases between. CDR1 and CDR2 from the germline V gene are SEHNR and FQNEAQ (reference sequence). This CDR3 reads CASSLSEGETQYF. CDR3 DNA: TGTGCCAGCAGCCTTAGTGAGGGCGAGACCCAGTACTTC.

The V and J genes are TRBV7-2 and TRBJ2-7, with D unclear. Trimming stripped 6 bases from V and 0 bases from J, with 6 bases between. Germline values: CDR1 SGHTA, CDR2 FQGNSA. The CDR3 has 12 amino acids. This CDR3 is CASSPSSYEQYF. The CDR3 DNA sequence: TGTGCCAGCAGTCCCAGCTCCTACGAGCAGTACTTC. Using reference TRBV7-2 and TRBJ2-7 for the parts outside the CDR3, the full variable domain is GAGVSQSPSNKVTEKGKDVELRCDPISGHTALYWYRQSLGQGLEFLIYFQGNSAPDKSGLPSDRFSAERTGGSVSTLTIQRTQQEDSAVYLCASSPSSYEQYFGPGTRLTVT.

This clone occurred a few times. J is TRBJ2-2 and V is TRBV15; 8 bases agree with TRBD1. V lost 5 bases to trimming and J lost 7 bases; unmatched junction nucleotides: 6. Germline CDR1 is LNHNV and CDR2 is YYDKDF (reference sequence). There are 14 residues in the CDR3. CDR3 in DNA: TGTGCCACCAGCGTCGCAGGGGGCAGCGGGGAGCTGTTTTTT. This translates into CATSVAGGSGELFF. Looking up the rest from reference TRBV15 and TRBJ2-2 gives the full variable domain: DAMVIQNPRYQVTQFGKPVTLSCSQTLNHNVMYWYQQKSSQAPKLLFHYYDKDFNNEADTPDNFQSRRPNTSFCFLDIRSPGLGDTAMYLCATSVAGGSGELFFGEGSRLTVL.

The gene calls are TRBV11-3 and TRBJ2-5; 11 bases are shared with TRBD2. Germline assignment: CDR1 SGHNT and CDR2 YENEEA. The CDR3 is 19 residues long. V was clipped by 1 base and J by 3 bases; unmatched bases: 13. CDR3 coding DNA: TGTGCCAGCAGCTTAGCGTTCGTCCCACTAGCGGGGGAGGAAGAGACCCAGTACTTC. As protein: CASSLAFVPLAGEEETQYF.

The chain combines TRBV6-1 with TRBJ1-2; 7 bases are a match to TRBD1. CDR1 is MNHNS, CDR2 SASEGT, per germline. V was clipped by 3 bases and J by 5 bases; unmatched bases: 9. The CDR3 length is 15 residues. For the CDR3, the DNA is TGTGCCAGCAGTGAGGAATGGACAGGAGTTTATGGCTACACCTTC. It yields the protein CASSEEWTGVYGYTF.

The chain links TRBV27 to TRBJ2-7; 9 bases align to TRBD1. V shed 4 bases, J shed 2 bases, and the junction held 6 bases outside the gene matches. The CDR3 covers 15 residues. Germline V gives CDR1 MNHEY, CDR2 SMNVEV (reference sequence). This CDR3 is CASSSQGAVTYEQYF. CDR3 bases: TGTGCCAGCAGTTCACAGGGGGCGGTGACCTACGAGCAGTACTTC.

This clone was seen only once. V and J are TRBV19 and TRBJ2-7, with 8 nucleotides matching TRBD2. CDR3 length equals 15 residues. The J segment lost 2 bases and the V segment lost 5 bases, leaving 8 bases of the junction unmatched. The V gene's germline CDR1 is LNHDA and CDR2 SQIVND (reference sequence). The CDR3 region has the DNA TGTGCCAGTAGTCCCCGCGGGGGGCCTACCTACGAGCAGTACTTC. It translates to CASSPRGGPTYEQYF.

This sequence joins TRBV5-6 and TRBJ2-3; D is possibly TRBD1 (5 bases). Germline CDR1 is SGHDT and CDR2 is YYEEEE. Trimming shortened V by 1 base and J by 0 bases, and 18 bases separated the two germline ends. The CDR3 spans 18 residues. In DNA form, the CDR3 reads TGTGCCAGCAGCTTGCTGTCAGGGATCGGTCGCAGCACAGATACGCAGTATTTT. Translated: CASSLLSGIGRSTDTQYF.

The rearrangement joins TRBV19 to TRBJ1-1, with no clear D. The CDR3 contains 14 residues. Trimming cost V 4 bases and J 1 base, with 10 bases left between them. Germline values: CDR1 LNHDA, CDR2 SQIVND (reference sequence). The CDR3 nucleotides read TGTGCCAGTAGTAACCCGAGGGCGAACACTGAAGCTTTCTTT. Residues: CASSNPRANTEAFF.

This rearrangement joins TRBV27 to TRBJ2-3, with TRBD2 matching over 8 bases. The V and J ends lost 5 bases and 4 bases, in that order; junction bases with no gene match: 8. Germline assignment: CDR1 MNHEY and CDR2 SMNVEV (reference sequence). This CDR3 is built from 15 residues. The CDR3, as DNA: TGTGCCAGCAGTCTCAGCGGGAGCTTCGCAGATACGCAGTATTTT. Its protein product is CASSLSGSFADTQYF.

Written as DNA, the CDR3 is TGTGCCAGCAGCCCCGGGGGACAGTCCTCTGGGGCCAACGTCCTGACTTTC. Its protein product is CASSPGGQSSGANVLTF. This chain joins TRBV7-2 and TRBJ2-6; maybe TRBD1 (7 bases). CDR3 length: 17 amino acids. V dropped 5 bases and J dropped 0 bases, with 14 bases sitting between them. Per the germline V gene, CDR1 is SGHTA and CDR2 is FQGNSA. The entire variable domain, with the rest obtained from reference TRBV7-2 and TRBJ2-6, is as follows: GAGVSQSPSNKVTEKGKDVELRCDPISGHTALYWYRQSLGQGLEFLIYFQGNSAPDKSGLPSDRFSAERTGGSVSTLTIQRTQQEDSAVYLCASSPGGQSSGANVLTFGAGSRLTVL.

This clone came up a few times. The same CDR3 can be traced to other DNA sequences in this sample. The chain joins TRBV6-5 to TRBJ2-7; 7 bases fit TRBD1. V trimming: 6 bases; J trimming: 3 bases; junction bases outside the gene matches: 2. The CDR3 runs to 12 residues. Germline V gene sequence: CDR1 MNHEY, CDR2 SVGAGI. The CDR3 protein is CASSPGGYEQYF. The CDR3 bases are TGTGCCAGCAGCCCAGGGGGCTACGAGCAGTACTTC.